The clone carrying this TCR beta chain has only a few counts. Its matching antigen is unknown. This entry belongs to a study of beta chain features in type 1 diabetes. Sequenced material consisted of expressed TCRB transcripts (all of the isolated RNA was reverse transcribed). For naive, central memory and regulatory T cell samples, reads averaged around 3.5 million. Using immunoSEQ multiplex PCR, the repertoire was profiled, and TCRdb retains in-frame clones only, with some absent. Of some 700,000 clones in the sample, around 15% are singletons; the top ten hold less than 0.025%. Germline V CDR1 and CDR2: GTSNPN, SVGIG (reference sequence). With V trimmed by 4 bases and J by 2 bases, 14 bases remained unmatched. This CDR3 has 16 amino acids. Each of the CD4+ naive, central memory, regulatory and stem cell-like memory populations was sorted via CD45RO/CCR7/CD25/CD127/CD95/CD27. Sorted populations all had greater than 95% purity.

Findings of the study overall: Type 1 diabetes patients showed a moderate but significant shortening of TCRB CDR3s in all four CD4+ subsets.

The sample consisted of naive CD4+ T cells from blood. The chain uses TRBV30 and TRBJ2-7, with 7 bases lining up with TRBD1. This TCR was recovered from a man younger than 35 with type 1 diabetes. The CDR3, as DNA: TGTGCCTGGACGGCCCTGGACACGACAGGGACCTACGAGCAGTACTTC. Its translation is CAWTALDTTGTYEQYF.